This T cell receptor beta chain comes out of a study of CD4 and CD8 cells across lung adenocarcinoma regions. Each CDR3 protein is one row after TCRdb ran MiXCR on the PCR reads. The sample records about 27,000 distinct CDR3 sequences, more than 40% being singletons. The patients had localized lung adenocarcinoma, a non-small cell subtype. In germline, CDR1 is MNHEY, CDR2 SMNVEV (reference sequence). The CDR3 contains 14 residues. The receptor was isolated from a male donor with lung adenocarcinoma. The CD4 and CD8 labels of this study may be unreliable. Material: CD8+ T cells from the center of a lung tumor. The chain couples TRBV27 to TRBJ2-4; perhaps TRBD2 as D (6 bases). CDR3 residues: CARSGRRNNDTQYF. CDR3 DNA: TGTGCGAGGAGCGGGCGTCGGAACAACGACACCCAGTACTTC.